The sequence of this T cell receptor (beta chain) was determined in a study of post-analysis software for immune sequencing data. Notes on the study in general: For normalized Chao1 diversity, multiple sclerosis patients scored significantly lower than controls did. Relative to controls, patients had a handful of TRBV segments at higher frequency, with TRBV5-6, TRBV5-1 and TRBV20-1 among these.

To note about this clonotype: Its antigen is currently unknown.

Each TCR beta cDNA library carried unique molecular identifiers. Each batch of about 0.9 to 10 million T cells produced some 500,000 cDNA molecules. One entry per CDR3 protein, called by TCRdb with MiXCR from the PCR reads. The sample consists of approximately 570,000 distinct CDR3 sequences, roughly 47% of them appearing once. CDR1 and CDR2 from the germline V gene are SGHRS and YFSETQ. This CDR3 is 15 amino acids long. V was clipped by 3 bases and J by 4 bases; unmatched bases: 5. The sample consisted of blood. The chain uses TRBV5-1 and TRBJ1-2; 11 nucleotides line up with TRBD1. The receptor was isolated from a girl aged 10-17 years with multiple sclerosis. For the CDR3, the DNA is TGCGCCAGCAGCTCTGCCGGGACAGGGGGCTATGGCTACACCTTC. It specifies CASSSAGTGGYGYTF.